Sequencing of this T cell receptor beta chain was carried out in a study of chemoradiotherapy in HPV16-positive cancers. This clone was seen a few times. The data were produced by immunoSEQ multiplex PCR, yet TCRdb's version contains in-frame clones alone and is incomplete. Here the sample spans tens of thousands of clones, nearly 95% being singletons. V shed 5 bases and J 6 bases; nucleotides not matched to a gene: 17. The length of the CDR3 is 17 residues. Germline V lookup: CDR1 SQVTM, CDR2 ANQGSEA. The source is a human donor with HPV-associated anogenital cancer. V and J are TRBV29-1 and TRBJ2-2; 8 bases line up with TRBD2. This sample comprised blood, obtained from a patient who underwent chemoradiotherapy. The CDR3 reads CSVPRGSSGSGSGELFF. For the CDR3, the DNA is TGCAGCGTTCCCCGGGGTTCAAGCGGGAGTGGGTCCGGGGAGCTGTTTTTT.